Below, one T cell receptor (beta chain) is given with its context. Its antigen is currently unknown. Germline V CDR1 and CDR2: SEHNR, FQNEAQ (reference sequence). The CDR3 runs 15 residues. V lost 3 bases and J lost 2, with 11 bases in between. PCR employed 60 Vbeta and 13 Jbeta primers. Assay: immunoSEQ multiplex PCR; the TCRdb copy retains only in-frame clones and omits some. The sample contains roughly 110,000 clones, roughly 82% of which appear only once. This sample was included in a study of cytomegalovirus exposure and HLA in healthy donors. Whole-study findings and limits: In a later analysis, TCR beta V- and J-gene trimming was associated with a missense DCLRE1C variant. Presence/absence analyses rested on an assumption that sequencing depth was roughly uniform across donors. V segments that were indistinguishable, TRBV6-2 and TRBV6-3 among them, were omitted from analysis.

This receptor was obtained from a male donor in good health and CMV-seronegative. The V gene is TRBV7-9, the J gene TRBJ2-1, with D perhaps TRBD2 (6 bases). The sample consisted of PBMCs. This CDR3 is CASSFSGEAYNEQFF. The CDR3 region has the DNA TGTGCCAGCAGCTTCTCCGGGGAGGCCTACAATGAGCAGTTCTTC.